These 20 T cell receptor beta chains originate from one sample sequenced in a study of blood T cell repertoires in COVID-19. Using immunoSEQ multiplex PCR, the repertoire was profiled, and TCRdb retains in-frame clones only, with some absent. Counted here are under 250,000 clones, roughly four fifths occurring once; the ten biggest clones make up roughly 5.1%. Sequencing was done on a sample of peripheral blood. The source of these receptors is a woman between 65 and 79 years old with COVID-19, enrolled during active disease.

J is TRBJ2-2 and V is TRBV28, with D maybe TRBD1 (7 bases). Looked up from germline, CDR1 is MDHEN and CDR2 is SYDVKM. The CDR3 has 17 amino acids. V was pared by 2 bases and J by 2 bases, with 15 bases between. CDR3 DNA: TGTGCCAGCAGTTTAAGGGGCGGGACAGATAACACCGGGGAGCTGTTTTTT. Amino acids: CASSLRGGTDNTGELFF.

The chain is built from TRBV5-1 and TRBJ2-7, with 9 bases that match TRBD2. Looked up from germline, CDR1 is SGHRS and CDR2 is YFSETQ. V shed 4 bases, J shed 4 bases, and the junction held 9 bases outside the gene matches. The CDR3 consists of 15 residues. CDR3 region: CASSPNSGRRYEQYF. The CDR3 nucleotides are TGCGCCAGCAGCCCGAATAGCGGGAGAAGGTACGAGCAGTACTTC.

Only a few counts were recorded for this clone. This rearrangement joins TRBV6-4 to TRBJ2-2, with TRBD1 as a possible D gene (5 bases). V was cut by 10 bases and J by 6 bases, with 21 bases left in between. Germline CDR1 MRHNA, CDR2 SNTAGT. The CDR3 has 15 amino acids. CDR3 nucleotide sequence: TGTGCCACCAAAGGGGATGCTACAGGTCCCGGGGAGCTGTTTTTT. Residues: CATKGDATGPGELFF.

V gene TRBV24-1 combines with J gene TRBJ1-5; D is unclear. Trimming stripped 6 bases from V and 5 bases from J, with 10 bases between. Germline CDR1 KGHDR, CDR2 SFDVKD. There are 13 residues in the CDR3. The DNA for the CDR3 is TGTGCCACCAGTACAGAATCCTATCAGCCCCAGCATTTT. Amino acids: CATSTESYQPQHF.

The genes are TRBV5-1 and TRBJ1-1, with D hard to call. Germline V gives CDR1 SGHRS, CDR2 YFSETQ. V was clipped by 5 bases and J by 0 bases, with 17 bases between them. The CDR3 has 16 amino acids. Here the CDR3 DNA reads TGCGCCAGCAGGCCGAACTTGGGCAGTCTGAACACTGAAGCTTTCTTT. This translates into CASRPNLGSLNTEAFF.

J is TRBJ1-4 and V is TRBV5-1; 10 bases line up with TRBD1. Looked up from germline, CDR1 is SGHRS and CDR2 is YFSETQ. Germline trimming cut 4 bases from V and 8 bases from J; bases unmatched to any gene: 8. The CDR3 has 15 amino acids. The CDR3: CASSPMGQGKEKLFF. In DNA, the CDR3 is TGCGCCAGCAGCCCCATGGGACAGGGGAAGGAAAAACTGTTTTTT.

This chain connects TRBV19 to TRBJ1-5; TRBD1 aligns across 10 bases. The CDR3 sequence is 12 residues long. The germline gives CDR1 LNHDA, CDR2 SQIVND (reference sequence). V was clipped by 9 bases and J by 6 bases; unmatched bases: 2. As DNA, the CDR3 is TGTGCCAGCAGGACAGGGGGTCAGCCCCAGCATTTT. Amino acids: CASRTGGQPQHF.

The CDR3 protein is CASSLVTSGSHEQYF. The CDR3 nucleotides read TGTGCCAGCAGCTTAGTGACTAGCGGGAGCCACGAGCAGTACTTC. This rearrangement joins TRBV13 to TRBJ2-7, with 12 nucleotides matching TRBD2. The germline CDR1 and CDR2 sequences are PRHDT and FYEKMQ (reference sequence). The junction had 3 bases not matched to a gene; V was cut back by 1 base and J by 5 bases. The length of the CDR3 is 15 residues.

The chain has TRBV6-2 or TRBV6-3 and TRBJ1-1; D is perhaps TRBD1 (5 bases). Germline-derived CDR1 and CDR2 are MNHEY and SVGEGT. Trimming took off 2 bases at V and 0 bases at J, with 13 bases between the two ends. This CDR3 is built from 16 residues. In nucleotides, the CDR3 is TGTGCCAGCAGTTACAGCCCAACAGGAGTGAACACTGAAGCTTTCTTT. This encodes CASSYSPTGVNTEAFF.

This clone was found once. This rearrangement joins TRBV28 to TRBJ2-1; 8 positions match TRBD2. Losses at the gene ends were 4 bases for V and 5 bases for J; bases not matched to a gene: 7. The germline gives CDR1 MDHEN, CDR2 SYDVKM. This CDR3 has 15 amino acids. The CDR3: CASSSAGAGHNEQFF. In DNA, the CDR3 is TGTGCCAGCAGTTCAGCGGGAGCCGGCCACAATGAGCAGTTCTTC.

The gene calls are TRBV2 and TRBJ2-2; 13 bases line up with TRBD2. The CDR3 is made up of 16 amino acids. V lost 5 bases, J lost 8 bases, and 8 bases stayed unmatched. Germline assignment: CDR1 SNHLY and CDR2 FYNNEI. Here the CDR3 reads CASSYTSGRASGELFF. The CDR3 coding sequence is TGTGCCAGCAGTTATACTAGCGGGAGGGCCTCTGGGGAGCTGTTTTTT.

The chain joins TRBV3-1 (or the pseudogene TRBV3-2) to TRBJ1-2, with TRBD1 matching 7 bases. This CDR3 has 15 residues. V lost 5 bases to trimming and J lost 8 bases; unmatched junction nucleotides: 14. Germline-derived CDR1 and CDR2 are LGHDT and YNNKEL (reference sequence). The CDR3 loop reads CASSRNGQAGGGYTF. The CDR3, as DNA: TGTGCCAGCAGCAGGAACGGACAGGCAGGCGGCGGCTACACCTTC.

The V and J genes are TRBV5-1 and TRBJ1-2, with a possible D match to TRBD1 (5 bases). Germline values: CDR1 SGHRS, CDR2 YFSETQ. The CDR3 length is 14 residues. V gave up 0 bases and J gave up 3 bases, with 9 bases separating them. In DNA, the CDR3 is TGCGCCAGCAGCTTGGATTGGGGGGACTATGGCTACACCTTC. Its protein product is CASSLDWGDYGYTF.

This sequence joins TRBV5-6 and TRBJ2-2; 8 bases line up with TRBD1. V was pared by 4 bases and J by 6 bases, with 8 bases of the junction left unmatched. This CDR3 is built from 15 residues. Germline CDR1 is SGHDT and CDR2 is YYEEEE. The DNA for the CDR3 is TGTGCCAGCAGCGGGTGGACAGGGAATGCCGGGGAGCTGTTTTTT. It is translated as CASSGWTGNAGELFF. Looking up the rest from reference TRBV5-6 and TRBJ2-2 gives the full variable domain: DAGVTQSPTHLIKTRGQQVTLRCSPKSGHDTVSWYQQALGQGPQFIFQYYEEEERQRGNFPDRFSGHQFPNYSSELNVNALLLGDSALYLCASSGWTGNAGELFFGEGSRLTVL.

This clone appeared a single time. This chain uses TRBV27 with TRBJ2-5, with D maybe TRBD1 (6 bases). The CDR3 is 15 amino acids. Trimming stripped 7 bases from V and 5 bases from J, with 20 bases between. Germline values: CDR1 MNHEY, CDR2 SMNVEV (reference sequence). CDR3 in DNA: TGTGCCAGCAAGGGAGTATCGGCAGGGGACGAGACCCAGTACTTC. Translation gives CASKGVSAGDETQYF.

This rearrangement joins TRBV2 to TRBJ1-5, with D possibly being TRBD1 (6 bases). With 9 bases removed from V and 5 bases from J, the gap between germline ends came to 11 bases. Germline values: CDR1 SNHLY, CDR2 FYNNEI. The CDR3 consists of 12 residues. CDR3 region: CASRQVDQPQHF. Written as DNA, the CDR3 is TGTGCCAGTAGACAGGTGGATCAGCCCCAGCATTTT. The full variable domain, completed using reference TRBV2 and TRBJ1-5, is EPEVTQTPSHQVTQMGQEVILRCVPISNHLYFYWYRQILGQKVEFLVSFYNNEISEKSEIFDDQFSVERPDGSNFTLKIRSTKLEDSAMYFCASRQVDQPQHFGDGTRLSIL.

This chain uses TRBV7-3 with TRBJ2-7; 8 positions match TRBD2. The length of the CDR3 is 16 residues. Germline CDR1 and CDR2: SGHTA and FQGTGA. Trimming at V came to 1 base and at J to 5 bases, leaving 10 bases not matched to a gene. The CDR3, as DNA: TGTGCCAGCAGCTTAAAAGGCGGGAGGAGTTACAACGAGCAGTACTTC. Its protein product is CASSLKGGRSYNEQYF.

In its sample, this clone was seen a few times. CDR3 in DNA: TGTGCCTGGAGTTCCACGGACTGGAATCAGCCCCAGCATTTT. Translation gives CAWSSTDWNQPQHF. V and J are TRBV30 and TRBJ1-5; D unclear. V was shortened by 2 bases and J by 4 bases, with 12 bases between the two germline ends. This CDR3 is 14 amino acids long. Germline CDR1 and CDR2: GTSNPN and SVGIG (reference sequence).

DNA of the CDR3: TGTGCCAGCAGTAGCCGGGACAGGGGTACAGAGACCCAGTACTTC. This gives the protein CASSSRDRGTETQYF. The V call is TRBV6-6, the J call TRBJ2-5; 10 nucleotides line up with TRBD1. Unmatched junction bases numbered 7, after V lost 5 bases and J lost 4 bases. This CDR3 contains 15 residues. The germline gives CDR1 MNHNY, CDR2 SVGAGI (reference sequence).

This sequence joins TRBV5-4 and TRBJ2-6; 7 positions match TRBD1. Germline values: CDR1 SGHNT, CDR2 YYREEE (reference sequence). Trimming took 1 base from V and 2 from J; bases not matched to a gene: 0. CDR3 length: 15 residues. The CDR3 bases are TGTGCCAGCAGCTTGACAGGGGCTGGGGCCAACGTCCTGACTTTC. Amino acids: CASSLTGAGANVLTF. Together with reference TRBV5-4 and TRBJ2-6, the CDR3 gives the full variable domain: ETGVTQSPTHLIKTRGQQVTLRCSSQSGHNTVSWYQQALGQGPQFIFQYYREEENGRGNFPPRFSGLQFPNYSSELNVNALELDDSALYLCASSLTGAGANVLTFGAGSRLTVL.